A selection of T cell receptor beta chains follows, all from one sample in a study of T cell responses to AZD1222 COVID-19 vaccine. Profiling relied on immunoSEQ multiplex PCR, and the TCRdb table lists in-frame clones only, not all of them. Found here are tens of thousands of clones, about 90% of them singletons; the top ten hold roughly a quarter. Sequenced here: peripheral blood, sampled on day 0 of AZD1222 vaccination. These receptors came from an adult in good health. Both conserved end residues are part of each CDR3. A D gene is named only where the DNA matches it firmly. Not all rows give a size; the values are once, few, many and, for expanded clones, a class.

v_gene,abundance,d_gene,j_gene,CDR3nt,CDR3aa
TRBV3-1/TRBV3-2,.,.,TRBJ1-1,TGTGCCAGCAAGGGGCTCACTGAAGCTTTCTTT,CASKGLTEAFF
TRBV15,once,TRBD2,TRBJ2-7,TGTGCCACCAGCGCTAGCGGGAGTATCTACGAGCAGTACTTC,CATSASGSIYEQYF
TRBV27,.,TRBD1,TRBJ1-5,TGTGCCAGCAGGACAGGGGTGGGCAATCAGCCCCAGCATTTT,CASRTGVGNQPQHF
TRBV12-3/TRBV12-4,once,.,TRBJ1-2,TGTGCCAGCACCCGGGGGCCGGAGGGTGGCTACACCTTC,CASTRGPEGGYTF
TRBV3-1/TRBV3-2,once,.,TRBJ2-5,TGTGCCAGCAGCCAAGCGACGTACCAAGAGACCCAGTACTTC,CASSQATYQETQYF
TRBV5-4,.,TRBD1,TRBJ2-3,TGTGCCAGCAGCTCCCGGGACAGACAACCAGATACGCAGTATTTT,CASSSRDRQPDTQYF
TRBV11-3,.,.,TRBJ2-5,TGTGCCAGCAGCTTTTACCCAGAGACCCAGTACTTC,CASSFYPETQYF
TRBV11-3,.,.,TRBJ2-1,TGTGCCAGCAGCCCTCGGGGCTACAATGAGCAGTTCTTC,CASSPRGYNEQFF
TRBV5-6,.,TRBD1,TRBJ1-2,TGTGCCAGCAGCGCCCCCGGGACAGTTAACTATGGCTACACCTTC,CASSAPGTVNYGYTF
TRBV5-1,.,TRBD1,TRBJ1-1,TGCGCCAGCAGGGTCCCGGGACAGGAGGATGAAGCTTTCTTT,CASRVPGQEDEAFF